The 24 T cell receptor beta chains listed next were all sequenced from one sample in a study of blood T cell repertoires in COVID-19. Produced via immunoSEQ multiplex PCR; TCRdb's table is partial and in-frame only. The sample has about 140,000 clones, about 83% seen once. Sequencing used peripheral blood. Source of these receptors: a woman in her forties or fifties with active or convalescent COVID-19.

The chain couples TRBV28 to TRBJ2-7, with D maybe TRBD2 (5 bases). Trimming stripped 5 bases from V and 2 bases from J, with 7 bases between. Germline V lookup: CDR1 MDHEN, CDR2 SYDVKM. The CDR3 has 12 residues. DNA of the CDR3: TGTGCCAGCAGTGGACTGGCCTACGAGCAGTACTTC. The encoded protein is CASSGLAYEQYF.

This rearrangement joins TRBV5-1 to TRBJ1-5; 12 bases agree with TRBD1. Germline V CDR1 and CDR2: SGHRS, YFSETQ. V lost 0 bases and J lost 0; bases outside the gene matches: 4. The CDR3 runs to 18 residues. The CDR3 DNA reads as TGCGCCAGCAGCTTGGGGGACAGGGGGCTAGGTAGCAATCAGCCCCAGCATTTT. Protein sequence: CASSLGDRGLGSNQPQHF.

J is TRBJ1-4 and V is TRBV7-2; D possibly corresponds to TRBD1 (6 bases). Trimming cost V 1 base and J 6 bases, with 15 bases left between them. CDR1 SGHTA and CDR2 FQGNSA come from the germline V gene. This CDR3 is built from 16 residues. As DNA, the CDR3 is TGTGCCAGCAGCTTAGAAGGGTGGCCAGGGGATGAAAAACTGTTTTTT. This encodes CASSLEGWPGDEKLFF. The variable domain in full, with the rest retrieved from reference TRBV7-2 and TRBJ1-4, is GAGVSQSPSNKVTEKGKDVELRCDPISGHTALYWYRQSLGQGLEFLIYFQGNSAPDKSGLPSDRFSAERTGGSVSTLTIQRTQQEDSAVYLCASSLEGWPGDEKLFFGSGTQLSVL.

The rearrangement links TRBV6-1 to TRBJ1-5; tentative D call: TRBD1 (5 bases). The germline V gene has CDR1 MNHNS and CDR2 SASEGT. V was clipped by 3 bases and J by 6 bases, with 18 bases between them. The CDR3 is 16 residues long. Here the CDR3 reads CASSDLGRDLLQPQHF. CDR3 DNA sequence: TGTGCCAGCAGTGACCTCGGGCGGGACCTCCTTCAGCCCCAGCATTTT.

The rearrangement uses TRBV7-9 and TRBJ1-1, with D possibly matching TRBD1 (5 bases). V was trimmed by 6 bases and J by 6 bases, leaving 23 bases between them. The CDR3 length is 16 residues. Germline CDR1 SEHNR, CDR2 FQNEAQ (reference sequence). CDR3 residues: CASSHVLGQGRAEAFF. The CDR3 coding sequence is TGTGCCAGCAGTCATGTTCTCGGGCAGGGCCGAGCTGAAGCTTTCTTT.

V usage is TRBV15 and J usage is TRBJ1-5; D may be TRBD1 (6 bases). Germline values: CDR1 LNHNV, CDR2 YYDKDF (reference sequence). The CDR3 sequence is 17 residues long. Trimming took off 0 bases at V and 0 bases at J, with 12 bases between the two ends. CDR3 sequence: CATSRDGGQYSNQPQHF. The CDR3, as DNA: TGTGCCACCAGCAGAGATGGAGGACAGTATAGCAATCAGCCCCAGCATTTT.

In DNA, the CDR3 is TGTGCCAGCAGTCTACACCAGGGGGTGAGCAATCAGCCCCAGCATTTT. Its protein product is CASSLHQGVSNQPQHF. V and J are TRBV28 and TRBJ1-5; TRBD1 agrees at 7 bases. The CDR3 has 16 amino acids. The trim removed 5 bases at V and 1 base at J, leaving 8 bases unmatched. From germline, CDR1 is MDHEN and CDR2 SYDVKM. The entire variable domain, with the rest obtained from reference TRBV28 and TRBJ1-5, is as follows: DVKVTQSSRYLVKRTGEKVFLECVQDMDHENMFWYRQDPGLGLRLIYFSYDVKMKEKGDIPEGYSVSREKKERFSLILESASTNQTSMYLCASSLHQGVSNQPQHFGDGTRLSIL.

This chain links TRBV5-4 with TRBJ2-2, with 14 bases matching TRBD2. From germline, CDR1 is SGHNT and CDR2 YYREEE (reference sequence). The CDR3 has 18 residues. The V segment lost 7 bases and the J segment 0 bases; nucleotides outside the gene matches: 8. CDR3 DNA sequence: TGTGCCAGCGGAATCGGGACTAGCGGGGGAACGAACACCGGGGAGCTGTTTTTT. Translating it yields CASGIGTSGGTNTGELFF.

This rearrangement joins TRBV11-3 to TRBJ2-3; TRBD1 agrees at 7 bases. This CDR3 spans 15 amino acids. With 0 bases clipped from V and 6 bases from J, the junction kept 6 bases outside the gene matches. Germline CDR1 SGHNT, CDR2 YENEEA. Written as DNA, the CDR3 is TGTGCCAGCAGCTTAGAAGGGGGCCTGGGGGATACGCAGTATTTT. Its translation is CASSLEGGLGDTQYF.

The rearrangement links TRBV2 to TRBJ1-3; 8 positions agree with TRBD1. This CDR3 has 14 amino acids. Germline CDR1 reads SNHLY; CDR2 reads FYNNEI. The junction had 5 bases not matched to a gene; V was cut back by 6 bases and J by 4 bases. CDR3 bases: TGTGCCAGCAGGATCAGGGGGCAAGGAAACACCATATATTTT. It is translated as CASRIRGQGNTIYF.

This chain connects TRBV28 to TRBJ1-4; no firm D call. The CDR3 extends over 15 amino acids. Germline assignment: CDR1 MDHEN and CDR2 SYDVKM. V gave up 5 bases and J gave up 0 bases, with 10 bases separating them. Here the CDR3 reads CASSIIPPTNEKLFF. In nucleotides, the CDR3 is TGTGCCAGCAGTATAATCCCTCCAACTAATGAAAAACTGTTTTTT.

V is TRBV27 and J is TRBJ1-5; D is unclear. Trimming pared 3 bases from V and 3 bases from J, leaving 6 bases between. Germline CDR1 reads MNHEY; CDR2 reads SMNVEV (reference sequence). The CDR3 sequence is 13 residues long. Here the CDR3 DNA reads TGTGCCAGCAGTTTGCGGATCAATCAGCCCCAGCATTTT. Its protein product is CASSLRINQPQHF.

V gene TRBV7-9 combines with J gene TRBJ2-1; D gene ambiguous. V was shortened by 1 base and J by 5 bases, with 9 bases between the two germline ends. Germline values: CDR1 SEHNR, CDR2 FQNEAQ (reference sequence). The CDR3 is 14 residues long. CDR3 sequence reads: CASSLESRNNEQFF. The CDR3 nucleotides are TGTGCCAGCAGCTTAGAATCCAGAAACAATGAGCAGTTCTTC.

The V and J genes are TRBV7-2 and TRBJ1-1; weak D call: TRBD1 (6 bases). This CDR3 has 15 amino acids. The V end lost 3 bases, the J end lost 7 bases, and 18 bases lay between the germline ends. Germline V gene lookup returns CDR1 SGHTA and CDR2 FQGNSA. The CDR3, as DNA: TGTGCCAGCAGCTTTCCAGGGGCGCAGTCTAATGAAGCTTTCTTT. Its translation: CASSFPGAQSNEAFF.

CDR3 region: CASSQQQGYTDTQYF. For the CDR3, the DNA is TGTGCCAGCAGCCAACAGCAGGGATACACAGATACGCAGTATTTT. The chain recombines TRBV3-1 (or the pseudogene TRBV3-2) with TRBJ2-3, with D tentatively TRBD1 (5 bases). The V and J ends lost 2 bases and 2 bases respectively, with 11 bases between them. CDR1 and CDR2 from the germline V gene are LGHDT and YNNKEL (reference sequence). CDR3 length equals 15 residues.

V usage is TRBV6-5 and J usage is TRBJ2-3; TRBD2 aligns across 8 bases. With V trimmed by 11 bases and J by 0 bases, 7 bases remained unmatched. Germline V lookup: CDR1 MNHEY, CDR2 SVGAGI. This CDR3 has 14 residues. CDR3 region: CAGAGGDSTDTQYF. CDR3 coding DNA: TGTGCCGGCGCCGGGGGGGACAGCACAGATACGCAGTATTTT.

A word on this clone: Other DNA sequences in the same sample also yield this CDR3. The chain combines TRBV5-1 with TRBJ1-5, with 7 positions matching TRBD1. The CDR3 has 15 residues. With V trimmed by 1 base and J by 1 base, 2 bases remained unmatched. CDR1 is SGHRS, CDR2 YFSETQ, per germline. The CDR3 bases are TGCGCCAGCAGCTTGACAGGGGACAGCAATCAGCCCCAGCATTTT. Translation: CASSLTGDSNQPQHF.

In its sample, this clone was seen many times. V is TRBV28 and J is TRBJ1-2; the match to TRBD1 covers 8 bases. Germline CDR1 MDHEN, CDR2 SYDVKM. The J segment lost 8 bases and the V segment lost 1 base, leaving 9 bases of the junction unmatched. The CDR3 contains 15 residues. CDR3 DNA sequence: TGTGCCAGCAGTTTATATCGCCAGGGGGCGCGGGGCTACACCTTC. Translated: CASSLYRQGARGYTF.

V gene TRBV4-3 combines with J gene TRBJ1-1, with D possibly TRBD1 on 5 matching bases. Trimming removed 4 bases at V and 4 bases at J, with 16 bases between. CDR3 size: 15 residues. Germline values: CDR1 LGHNA, CDR2 YSLEER. Here the CDR3 reads CASSLHPRAPTEAFF. The CDR3 bases are TGCGCCAGCAGCCTCCACCCCAGGGCCCCCACTGAAGCTTTCTTT.

The rearrangement joins TRBV13 to TRBJ2-5, with 9 bases fitting TRBD1. This CDR3 region has 15 residues. V was clipped by 5 bases and J by 5 bases; unmatched bases: 9. Germline CDR1 and CDR2: PRHDT and FYEKMQ (reference sequence). CDR3: CASSAGTGSLETQYF. CDR3 DNA sequence: TGTGCCAGCAGCGCCGGGACAGGGAGTCTCGAGACCCAGTACTTC.

The V and J genes are TRBV3-1 (or the pseudogene TRBV3-2) and TRBJ1-3, with TRBD1 matching 8 bases. Trimming took 6 bases from V and 3 from J; bases not matched to a gene: 7. Looked up from germline, CDR1 is LGHDT and CDR2 is YNNKEL (reference sequence). The length of the CDR3 is 15 residues. For the CDR3, the DNA is TGTGCCAGCAGAGCGAGAGACAGGGGTGGAAACACCATATATTTT. It codes for CASRARDRGGNTIYF.

The rearrangement links TRBV19 to TRBJ2-1; 9 bases are shared with TRBD1. CDR1 and CDR2 from the germline V gene are LNHDA and SQIVND (reference sequence). The CDR3 loop spans 15 amino acids. The trim removed 5 bases at V and 9 bases at J, leaving 11 bases unmatched. CDR3 bases: TGTGCCAGTAGTCAAGGGACAGGGAGTTTAAGTGAGCAGTTCTTC. Its protein is CASSQGTGSLSEQFF.

V is TRBV5-1 and J is TRBJ1-1, with no clear D. With 2 bases removed from V and 8 bases from J, the gap between germline ends came to 13 bases. The CDR3 is 13 residues long. Per germline, CDR1 SGHRS and CDR2 YFSETQ. The CDR3 region is CASSFSPEVEAFF. As DNA, the CDR3 is TGCGCCAGCAGCTTCTCACCGGAGGTCGAAGCTTTCTTT.

J is TRBJ1-4 and V is TRBV7-8, with TRBD1 matching over 8 bases. The CDR3 is made up of 14 amino acids. J lost 7 bases, V lost 5 bases, and 6 bases had no gene match. Looked up from germline, CDR1 is SGHVS and CDR2 is FQNEAQ. CDR3 loop: CASSPGQGFEKLFF. The CDR3 nucleotides are TGTGCCAGCAGCCCTGGACAGGGATTTGAAAAACTGTTTTTT.